This T cell receptor (beta chain) is drawn from a study of cytomegalovirus exposure and HLA in healthy donors. Study observations and caveats: Based on reports, TCR beta sequences accurately predicted HLA-A and HLA-B alleles for most subjects. Previously analyzed data showed that most TCR beta V segments were productive at a frequency of about 87% or about 30%. Immune exposure information available was restricted to CMV serostatus. A missense DCLRE1C variant was associated with V- and J-gene trimming of TCR beta chains in a later analysis, and an independent cohort replicated the association.

The germline V gene has CDR1 SGHKS and CDR2 YYEKEE (reference sequence). The V end lost 0 bases, the J end lost 9 bases, and 16 bases lay between the germline ends. This CDR3 comprises 15 residues. The PCR contained 60 Vbeta and 13 Jbeta primers. TCRdb's table, derived via immunoSEQ multiplex PCR, lists solely in-frame clones and lacks some. The sample consists of some 130,000 clones, about two thirds of them appearing once. This clone was seen a handful of times. The antigen is not known. Input material: PBMCs. This chain joins TRBV5-5 and TRBJ2-1, with a tentative D call TRBD2 (6 bases). The receptor comes from a middle-aged woman in good health and CMV-seronegative. Here the CDR3 DNA reads TGTGCCAGCAGCTTGGTTGGGGGGACGGACTCTGAGCAGTTCTTC. Encoded protein: CASSLVGGTDSEQFF.